This entry is about one T cell receptor beta chain. The antigen remains undetermined. The germline CDR1 and CDR2 sequences are MNHNS and SASEGT. The CDR3 has 13 residues. Trimming took off 4 bases at V and 1 base at J, with 7 bases between the two ends. The entry originates in a study of cytomegalovirus exposure and HLA in healthy donors. Findings and caveats of the study: The majority of TCR sequences were rare, yet some public TCRs appeared in many donors. Reportedly, diagnosis of cytomegalovirus status by the classifier showed high specificity and sensitivity. Productive status was seen about 87% or about 30% of the time for most TCR beta V segments in an earlier analysis.

Primers for the PCR totalled 60 Vbeta and 13 Jbeta. Data came from immunoSEQ multiplex PCR; TCRdb stores just in-frame clones and leaves some out. The table has roughly 240,000 clones, about 85% seen once. The sequence was obtained from a girl aged 2 to 9 in good health and CMV-seronegative. The source material was PBMCs. The V call is TRBV6-1, the J call TRBJ1-1, with D perhaps matching TRBD1 (5 bases). This chain's CDR3 is CASSAGRNTEAFF. CDR3 DNA: TGTGCCAGCAGTGCAGGGCGGAACACTGAAGCTTTCTTT.